The 30 T cell receptor beta chains listed next were all sequenced from one sample in a study of cytomegalovirus exposure and HLA in healthy donors. Libraries were prepared by immunoSEQ multiplex PCR; TCRdb keeps only in-frame clonotypes and omits some of them. The sample has 99,000 or so clones; around 87% are singletons. The specimen was PBMCs. The source is a woman under 30 in good health and CMV-seropositive.

With regard to this clone: Additional DNA sequences in this sample encode the identical CDR3. The chain is built from TRBV9 and TRBJ1-5; D ambiguous. This CDR3 contains 14 residues. V lost 0 bases and J 4 bases, leaving 8 bases between the germline ends. The germline V gene encodes CDR1 SGDLS and CDR2 YYNGEE. CDR3 in DNA: TGTGCCAGCAGCGTAGGGCAGTCAAATCAGCCCCAGCATTTT. It specifies CASSVGQSNQPQHF.

The chain recombines TRBV19 with TRBJ1-2, with D uncertain. V shed 11 bases and J shed 3 bases, with 34 bases lying between them. This CDR3 spans 19 amino acids. CDR1 and CDR2 from the germline V gene are LNHDA and SQIVND (reference sequence). CDR3 region: CAASPRSGSKLTHYYGYTF. Here the CDR3 DNA reads TGTGCCGCCAGTCCCCGGAGCGGGAGTAAGCTGACCCACTACTATGGCTACACCTTC.

The CDR3 region is CASSLGQVGATEAFF. In DNA, the CDR3 is TGTGCCAGCAGCCTTGGACAGGTGGGGGCCACTGAAGCTTTCTTT. The rearrangement joins TRBV28 to TRBJ1-1, with TRBD1 matching 7 bases. This CDR3 is 15 amino acids long. Germline CDR1 is MDHEN and CDR2 is SYDVKM. V lost 6 bases and J lost 4; bases outside the gene matches: 11.

In this sample, this clone turned up a few times. The V call is TRBV30, the J call TRBJ2-7; D not certain. From germline, CDR1 is GTSNPN and CDR2 SVGIG (reference sequence). V gave up 2 bases and J gave up 4 bases, with 12 bases separating them. CDR3 size: 13 residues. The CDR3 region is CAWSSGLSYEQYF. As DNA, the CDR3 is TGTGCCTGGAGTTCTGGGCTGAGTTACGAGCAGTACTTC.

With regard to this clone: The junction and the germline gene differ at one end; a read error may be behind it. The rearrangement uses TRBV4-1 and TRBJ1-5; D gene unclear. Germline assignment: CDR1 MGHRA and CDR2 YSYEKL. The CDR3 is 14 amino acids. For the CDR3, the DNA is TGCGCCAGCAGCCAAGTTTCTAGCGATCAGCCCCAGCATTTT. Protein sequence: CASSQVSSDQPQHF.

This clone appeared a few times. The V gene is TRBV6-5, the J gene TRBJ2-7; tentatively, D is TRBD2 (6 bases). V was shortened by 3 bases and J by 3 bases, with 18 bases between the two germline ends. The CDR3 totals 16 residues. Germline loops: CDR1 MNHEY, CDR2 SVGAGI. The CDR3 nucleotides are TGTGCCAGCAGTTATAGGGAGCCGGGACTCCACTACGAGCAGTACTTC. This gives the protein CASSYREPGLHYEQYF.

The chain is built from TRBV2 and TRBJ2-3; 10 bases match TRBD1. CDR1 and CDR2 from the germline V gene are SNHLY and FYNNEI. The CDR3 totals 17 residues. With 8 bases clipped from V and 2 bases from J, the junction kept 13 bases outside the gene matches. The CDR3 protein is CASRPVGQGETTDTQYF. Written as DNA, the CDR3 is TGTGCCAGCCGTCCCGTTGGACAGGGGGAAACCACAGATACGCAGTATTTT.

This clone was counted once. The chain is built from TRBV28 and TRBJ1-3; D ambiguous. Trimming stripped 3 bases from V and 4 bases from J, with 10 bases between. The CDR3 is 14 residues long. CDR1 is MDHEN, CDR2 SYDVKM, per germline. CDR3 protein: CASSLPGIGNTIYF. The CDR3 coding sequence is TGTGCCAGCAGTTTGCCCGGGATCGGAAACACCATATATTTT.

The rearrangement joins TRBV30 to TRBJ1-1; TRBD1 is a possible D gene (5 bases). CDR1 is GTSNPN and CDR2 is SVGIG in the germline V gene (reference sequence). Trimming cost V 8 bases and J 4 bases, with 17 bases left between them. The CDR3 is made up of 13 amino acids. This CDR3 is CARGGGLITEAFF. The CDR3, as DNA: TGTGCCCGGGGCGGGGGTCTCATCACTGAAGCTTTCTTT.

The rearrangement uses TRBV19 and TRBJ2-7; TRBD2 agrees at 14 bases. Trimming took 6 bases from V and 5 from J; bases not matched to a gene: 12. The CDR3 spans 17 residues. Germline V gene sequence: CDR1 LNHDA, CDR2 SQIVND (reference sequence). The CDR3 is CASSRLAGGNLVHEQYF. For the CDR3, the DNA is TGTGCCAGTAGCAGACTAGCGGGAGGGAACCTAGTCCACGAGCAGTACTTC.

This rearrangement joins TRBV7-3 to TRBJ2-3; 7 nucleotides align to TRBD2. Germline CDR1 reads SGHTA; CDR2 reads FQGTGA. The CDR3 extends over 14 amino acids. The ends lost 1 base at V and 3 bases at J; junction bases unmatched: 1. CDR3 nucleotides: TGTGCCAGCAGCTTAATGGGGGGGACAGATACGCAGTATTTT. This sequence encodes CASSLMGGTDTQYF.

The chain is built from TRBV25-1 and TRBJ2-5; D unresolved. The CDR3 consists of 13 residues. The germline gives CDR1 MGHDK, CDR2 SYGVNS. Trimming stripped 5 bases from V and 1 base from J, with 8 bases between. CDR3: CASSPNFQETQYF. The DNA for the CDR3 is TGTGCCAGCAGTCCCAATTTCCAAGAGACCCAGTACTTC.

This chain connects TRBV27 to TRBJ2-1, with D unclear. The CDR3 is 13 amino acids. Trimming shortened V by 10 bases and J by 2 bases, and 12 bases separated the two germline ends. The germline V gene encodes CDR1 MNHEY and CDR2 SMNVEV (reference sequence). CDR3 protein: CATKTTAYNEQFF. The CDR3 nucleotides are TGTGCCACAAAAACAACAGCCTACAATGAGCAGTTCTTC.

The chain joins TRBV28 to TRBJ2-7, with a weak D call TRBD2 (6 bases). Trimming removed 5 bases at V and 3 bases at J, with 17 bases between. The CDR3 runs to 15 residues. Germline lookup yields CDR1 MDHEN and CDR2 SYDVKM. The CDR3 region is CASSQAPGTGYEQYF. Written as DNA, the CDR3 is TGTGCCAGCAGTCAAGCTCCCGGGACTGGCTACGAGCAGTACTTC.

The chain employs TRBV10-1 and TRBJ1-6; D remains unclear. This CDR3 has 13 amino acids. Germline CDR1 WNHNN, CDR2 SYGVQD (reference sequence). Trimming took 1 base from V and 7 from J, leaving 5 bases between them. In DNA, the CDR3 is TGCGCCAGCAGTGAGTTCGGGAATTCACCCCTCCACTTT. As protein: CASSEFGNSPLHF.

The genes are TRBV11-3 and TRBJ1-3; 7 positions agree with TRBD1. The V gene end was trimmed by 4 bases and the J gene end by 4 bases; junction bases not matched to a gene: 4. This CDR3 spans 14 amino acids. The germline CDR1 and CDR2 sequences are SGHNT and YENEEA. CDR3 amino acids: CASSWGQRGNTIYF. CDR3 DNA sequence: TGTGCCAGCAGCTGGGGACAGAGGGGAAACACCATATATTTT.

The genes are TRBV27 and TRBJ2-7, with 7 bases matching TRBD1. V shed 3 bases, J shed 0 bases, and the junction held 5 bases outside the gene matches. There are 15 residues in the CDR3. The germline V gene encodes CDR1 MNHEY and CDR2 SMNVEV (reference sequence). The CDR3 nucleotides are TGTGCCAGCAGTTTGGGCAGGGGGACCTCCTACGAGCAGTACTTC. The encoded protein is CASSLGRGTSYEQYF.

The rearrangement joins TRBV7-8 to TRBJ2-6; 7 bases line up with TRBD1. The length of the CDR3 is 15 residues. The V gene end was trimmed by 5 bases and the J gene end by 4 bases; junction bases not matched to a gene: 5. Germline V gives CDR1 SGHVS, CDR2 FQNEAQ. CDR3 loop: CASSGGTAGANVLTF. For the CDR3, the DNA is TGTGCCAGCAGCGGTGGGACAGCCGGGGCCAACGTCCTGACTTTC.

The V and J genes are TRBV5-4 and TRBJ2-7; D is perhaps TRBD1 (6 bases). With 0 bases removed from V and 7 bases from J, the gap between germline ends came to 14 bases. CDR1 SGHNT and CDR2 YYREEE come from the germline V gene (reference sequence). This CDR3 spans 14 amino acids. The CDR3 protein is CASSLDRVSGEQYF. As DNA, the CDR3 is TGTGCCAGCAGCTTGGACAGGGTCTCGGGGGAGCAGTACTTC. Complete variable domain (other parts from reference TRBV5-4 and TRBJ2-7): ETGVTQSPTHLIKTRGQQVTLRCSSQSGHNTVSWYQQALGQGPQFIFQYYREEENGRGNFPPRFSGLQFPNYSSELNVNALELDDSALYLCASSLDRVSGEQYFGPGTRLTVT.

J is TRBJ1-2 and V is TRBV5-1; weak D call: TRBD1 (6 bases). The CDR3 is 14 residues long. Trimming took 0 bases from V and 3 from J, leaving 9 bases between them. Germline CDR1 and CDR2: SGHRS and YFSETQ. The CDR3 reads CASSLAGADYGYTF. Here the CDR3 DNA reads TGCGCCAGCAGCTTGGCAGGGGCGGACTATGGCTACACCTTC.

V is TRBV6-5 and J is TRBJ2-7; TRBD1 is a possible D gene (5 bases). V lost 6 bases, J lost 2 bases, and 8 bases lay in between. The CDR3 has 12 residues. The germline gives CDR1 MNHEY, CDR2 SVGAGI. CDR3 loop: CASRKGTYEQYF. DNA of the CDR3: TGTGCCAGCAGGAAGGGGACCTACGAGCAGTACTTC.

This chain joins TRBV5-4 and TRBJ2-7; 8 nucleotides agree with TRBD2. Germline V gene data show CDR1 as SGHNT and CDR2 as YYREEE (reference sequence). Losses at the gene ends were 0 bases for V and 7 bases for J; bases not matched to a gene: 6. The CDR3 length is 14 residues. CDR3 DNA sequence: TGTGCCAGCAGCTTGGCCACGGGACTAGAGGAGCAGTACTTC. Translated, it gives CASSLATGLEEQYF.

This rearrangement joins TRBV6-5 to TRBJ1-3; D is unresolved. V lost 2 bases to trimming and J lost 3 bases, with 11 bases between them. The CDR3 loop spans 15 amino acids. The germline gives CDR1 MNHEY, CDR2 SVGAGI. Here the CDR3 DNA reads TGTGCCAGCAGTTACGCAGGTCGTAATGGAAACACCATATATTTT. It is translated as CASSYAGRNGNTIYF.

The table lists this clone with a few counts. V and J are TRBV27 and TRBJ1-6; perhaps TRBD1 as D (6 bases). The CDR3 runs 13 residues. V was pared by 4 bases and J by 11 bases, with 12 bases between. In germline, CDR1 is MNHEY, CDR2 SMNVEV (reference sequence). The CDR3 bases are TGTGCCAGCAGTTCCTACAGGGTTACACCCCTCCACTTT. This sequence encodes CASSSYRVTPLHF.

The chain has TRBV29-1 and TRBJ2-2; 10 bases match TRBD1. CDR3 length: 13 amino acids. The trim removed 7 bases at V and 4 bases at J, leaving 3 bases unmatched. Looked up from germline, CDR1 is SQVTM and CDR2 is ANQGSEA. The CDR3 loop reads CSARTGGTGELFF. In nucleotides, the CDR3 is TGCAGCGCTAGGACAGGGGGCACCGGGGAGCTGTTTTTT.

The rearrangement uses TRBV5-6 and TRBJ1-2; 9 bases agree with TRBD1. Germline lookup yields CDR1 SGHDT and CDR2 YYEEEE. The V and J ends lost 2 bases and 3 bases, in that order; junction bases with no gene match: 2. This CDR3 spans 14 amino acids. The CDR3 here is CASSFDRGDYGYTF. CDR3 DNA sequence: TGTGCCAGCAGCTTTGACAGGGGGGACTATGGCTACACCTTC.

This clone was counted many times. The chain carries TRBV15 and TRBJ1-3; 8 nucleotides align to TRBD1. The J segment lost 2 bases and the V segment lost 3 bases, leaving 3 bases of the junction unmatched. The CDR3 has 15 amino acids. From germline, CDR1 is LNHNV and CDR2 YYDKDF (reference sequence). CDR3 sequence (DNA): TGTGCCACCAGCAGGGACAGGGACCCTGGAAACACCATATATTTT. Protein sequence: CATSRDRDPGNTIYF.

J is TRBJ2-6 and V is TRBV2; 12 bases are a match to TRBD2. V gave up 7 bases and J gave up 4 bases; unmatched junction bases: 8. Germline CDR1 and CDR2: SNHLY and FYNNEI. The CDR3 covers 17 residues. CDR3 sequence reads: CASTPLAGGTGANVLTF. The CDR3 DNA reads TGTGCCAGCACCCCCCTAGCGGGGGGGACCGGGGCCAACGTCCTGACTTTC.

The chain links TRBV12-5 to TRBJ2-5, with D perhaps matching TRBD1 (5 bases). Germline CDR1 is LGHNT and CDR2 is FRNRAP. Trimming cost V 5 bases and J 1 base, with 14 bases left between them. The CDR3 loop spans 15 amino acids. CDR3 loop: CASGLGLSGQETQYF. CDR3 sequence (DNA): TGTGCTAGTGGTCTGGGGCTTTCGGGCCAAGAGACCCAGTACTTC.

This clone was detected ten times or more. V gene TRBV4-2 combines with J gene TRBJ2-2; 10 nucleotides agree with TRBD1. Germline trimming cut 4 bases from V and 6 bases from J; bases unmatched to any gene: 5. Germline lookup yields CDR1 LGHNA and CDR2 YNFKEQ. The CDR3 is 15 amino acids. CDR3 DNA: TGTGCCAGCAGCCCCGGGACAGGGGAACCCGGGGAGCTGTTTTTT. This codes for CASSPGTGEPGELFF.